The T cell receptor beta chain described here comes from a study of blood T cell repertoires in COVID-19. Background on the study: Acute and convalescent COVID-19 specimens originated in the United States, Italy and Spain. From T cells, B-cell-depleted T cells, or PBMCs came the material, which was cDNA or gDNA.

Assignment of participants to cohorts was predicated upon participant-reported clinical history. A few counts support this clone. Authors' analysis steps: Quantification of nucleated cells was approximated via reference gene primer amplification. Using immunoSEQ multiplex PCR, the repertoire was profiled, and TCRdb retains in-frame clones only, with some absent. That table is the source of V, J and clone size, and D and trimming were worked out from the DNA. The table lists roughly 260,000 clones, about nine tenths of them singletons, with 0.95% to 1.5% in the top ten. Per the germline V gene, CDR1 is LNHDA and CDR2 is SQIVND (reference sequence). V lost 6 bases, J lost 5 bases, and 8 bases stayed unmatched. The CDR3 has 14 residues.

The clonotype comes from a human donor in a cohort exposed to, infected with or recovered from COVID-19 (not recorded which). The donor label of this sample is uncertain. The V and J genes are TRBV19 and TRBJ1-1; 8 bases fit TRBD1. The sample was PBMCs or T cells enriched from blood (not recorded which). The CDR3 region has the DNA TGTGCCAGTAGAAGTAGGACAGGGAGGACTGAAGCTTTCTTT. Amino acid sequence: CASRSRTGRTEAFF.